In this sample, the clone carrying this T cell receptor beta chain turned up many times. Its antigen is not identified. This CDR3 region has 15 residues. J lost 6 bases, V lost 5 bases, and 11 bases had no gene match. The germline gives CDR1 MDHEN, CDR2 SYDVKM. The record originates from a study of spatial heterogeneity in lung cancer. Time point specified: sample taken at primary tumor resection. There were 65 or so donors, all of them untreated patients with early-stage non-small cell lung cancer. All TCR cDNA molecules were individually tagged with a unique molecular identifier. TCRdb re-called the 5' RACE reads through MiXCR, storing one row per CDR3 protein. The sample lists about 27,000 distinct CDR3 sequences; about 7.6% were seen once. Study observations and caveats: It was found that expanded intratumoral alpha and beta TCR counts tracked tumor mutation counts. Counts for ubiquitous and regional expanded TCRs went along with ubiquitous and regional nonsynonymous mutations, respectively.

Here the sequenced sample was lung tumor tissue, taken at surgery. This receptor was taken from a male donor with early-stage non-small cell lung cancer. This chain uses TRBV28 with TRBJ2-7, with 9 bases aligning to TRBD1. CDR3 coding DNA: TGTGCCAGCAGTCCCTTGACAGGGGGATCTAGCGAGCAGTACTTC. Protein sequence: CASSPLTGGSSEQYF. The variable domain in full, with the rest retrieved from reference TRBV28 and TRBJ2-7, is DVKVTQSSRYLVKRTGEKVFLECVQDMDHENMFWYRQDPGLGLRLIYFSYDVKMKEKGDIPEGYSVSREKKERFSLILESASTNQTSMYLCASSPLTGGSSEQYFGPGTRLTVT.